Following are 3 T cell receptor beta chains from one sample sequenced in a study of identical twins. Using its own MiXCR run on the 5' RACE reads, TCRdb lists one record per CDR3 protein. Of fewer than 550,000 distinct CDR3 sequences in the sample, roughly 15% were seen once. In addition, the sample was reused for a study of yellow fever vaccine responses in identical twins.

Sequenced: CD4+ T cells sorted from blood. The receptor source for this set is a woman aged 18-29 years in good health.

This clonotype turned up a few times. The gene calls are TRBV6-1 and TRBJ2-1; 10 nucleotides align to TRBD2. This CDR3 region has 16 residues. Per the germline V gene, CDR1 is MNHNS and CDR2 is SASEGT. V lost 6 bases to trimming and J lost 6 bases; unmatched junction nucleotides: 11. In DNA form, the CDR3 reads TGTGCCAGCAGAAAACTAACTAGCGGGGTAGGCAATGAGCAGTTCTTC. This sequence encodes CASRKLTSGVGNEQFF.

This clonotype was recorded a few times. The gene calls are TRBV12-3 or TRBV12-4 and TRBJ2-7; 7 nucleotides align to TRBD2. The V and J ends lost 6 bases and 0 bases, in that order; junction bases with no gene match: 5. The CDR3 runs to 14 residues. Here the CDR3 reads CASRNSGPSYEQYF. The CDR3 coding sequence is TGTGCCAGCAGAAATAGCGGGCCCTCCTACGAGCAGTACTTC.

The table lists this clonotype with a few counts. Written as DNA, the CDR3 is TGTGCCAGCTCCCTGGGTGAACTGTTAGAAGCTTTCTTT. This sequence encodes CASSLGELLEAFF. The chain links TRBV18 to TRBJ1-1; D is unresolved. Deletions cut 6 bases from V and 8 bases from J, with 16 bases between. Germline CDR1 and CDR2: KGHSH and LQKENI. The length of the CDR3 is 13 residues.